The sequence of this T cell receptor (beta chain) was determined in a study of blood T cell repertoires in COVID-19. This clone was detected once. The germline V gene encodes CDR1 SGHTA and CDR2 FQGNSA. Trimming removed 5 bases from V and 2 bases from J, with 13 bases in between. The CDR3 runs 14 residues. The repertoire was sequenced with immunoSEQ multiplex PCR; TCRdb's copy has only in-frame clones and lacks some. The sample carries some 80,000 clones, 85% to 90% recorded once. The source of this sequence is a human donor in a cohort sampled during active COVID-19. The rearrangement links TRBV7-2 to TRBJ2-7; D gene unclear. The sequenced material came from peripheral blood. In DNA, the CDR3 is TGTGCCAGCAGCCCTGAGACTGGAGCCTACGAGCAGTACTTC. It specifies CASSPETGAYEQYF.